The sequence of this T cell receptor beta chain was determined in a study of radiotherapy plus CTLA-4 blockade in lung cancer. On the study more broadly: Disease control was achieved by about 29% of patients, and objective responses by 18%.

Study-level findings and limits: In blood, TCR clones derived from the tumor expanded after radiotherapy plus ipilimumab. Dynamics of early blood T cell clones, together with interferon-beta, were reportedly the best predictors of response.

CDR3 length: 16 residues. Trimming took 2 bases from V and 6 from J; bases not matched to a gene: 9. CDR1 is SEHNR, CDR2 FQNEAQ, per germline (reference sequence). Alongside CTLA-4 blockade with ipilimumab, patients with chemo-refractory metastatic non-small-cell lung cancer received focal radiation. Points on this clone: Its antigen is as yet unknown.

The table came from immunoSEQ multiplex PCR; TCRdb's copy has only in-frame clones and leaves some out. This sample yields tens of thousands of clones, of which approximately 80% are seen a single time; approximately 4.4% belongs to the top ten. This sample comprised peripheral blood, obtained from a patient treated with radiotherapy plus ipilimumab. The sequence came from a human donor with non-small cell lung cancer who had a complete response to radiotherapy plus ipilimumab. This chain joins TRBV7-9 and TRBJ2-1; TRBD2 aligns across 8 bases. CDR3 coding DNA: TGTGCCAGCAGCTTATCTCCCGTGCGGGAGGTCAATGAGCAGTTCTTC. Translation gives CASSLSPVREVNEQFF.